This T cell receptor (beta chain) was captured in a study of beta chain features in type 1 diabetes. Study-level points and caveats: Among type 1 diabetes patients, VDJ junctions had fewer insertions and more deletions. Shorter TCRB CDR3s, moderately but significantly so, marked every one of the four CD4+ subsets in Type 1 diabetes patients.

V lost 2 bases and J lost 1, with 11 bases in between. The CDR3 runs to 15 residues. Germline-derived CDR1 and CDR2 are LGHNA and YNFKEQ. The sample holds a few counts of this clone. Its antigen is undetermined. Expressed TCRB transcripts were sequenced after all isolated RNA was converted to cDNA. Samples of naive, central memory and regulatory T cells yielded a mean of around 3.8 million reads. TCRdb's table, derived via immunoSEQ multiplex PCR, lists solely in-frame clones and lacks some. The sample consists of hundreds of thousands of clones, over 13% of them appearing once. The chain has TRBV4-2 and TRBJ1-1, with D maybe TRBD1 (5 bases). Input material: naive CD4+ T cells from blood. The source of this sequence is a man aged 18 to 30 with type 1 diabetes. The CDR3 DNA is TGTGCCAGCAGCCAATATTATGACAGGAACACTGAAGCTTTCTTT. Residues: CASSQYYDRNTEAFF.